This is a list of T cell receptor beta chains from one sample in a study of blood T cell repertoires in COVID-19. Sequencing used immunoSEQ multiplex PCR; TCRdb keeps in-frame clones, though not all of them. The sample consists of 300,000 to 350,000 clones, roughly 89% of them appearing once. Sequencing was carried out using PBMCs or T cells enriched from blood (not recorded which). These receptor sequences come from a woman aged 18-29 years with acute COVID-19. CDR3s include the opening cysteine and the closing phenylalanine or tryptophan. D genes are given only for firm matches.

v_call,j_call,d_call,cdr3_aa
TRBV3-1/TRBV3-2,TRBJ1-3,TRBD1,CASSQDDRAGNTIYF
TRBV5-1,TRBJ2-7,TRBD2,CASSSLAGVQYEQYF
TRBV18,TRBJ1-4,-,CASSRTGSAGEKLFF
TRBV7-9,TRBJ2-1,-,CARQGDSYNEQFF
TRBV7-8,TRBJ2-7,TRBD1,CASGHRGSYEQYF
TRBV24-1,TRBJ2-3,TRBD1,CATASGTGVFVTDTQYF
TRBV5-6,TRBJ2-5,TRBD2,CASSRGLAGGRGETQYF
TRBV10-3,TRBJ1-6,-,CAISESLDSPLHF
TRBV9,TRBJ2-7,TRBD1,CASSSTGLPYEQYF
TRBV28,TRBJ1-4,-,CASSSGVRNEKLFF
TRBV2,TRBJ2-5,-,CASMVSQNQETQYF
TRBV5-4,TRBJ1-6,TRBD1,CASSQGARDPYNSPLHF
TRBV10-3,TRBJ1-1,-,CAITDDREAFF
TRBV6-4,TRBJ2-3,-,CASSDSKDSSTDTQYF
TRBV10-3,TRBJ1-5,-,CATTLDRSGQPQHF
TRBV24-1,TRBJ2-1,TRBD1,CATSEDRAHNEQFF
TRBV5-4,TRBJ2-7,TRBD2,CASSWGGTSDYEQYF
TRBV13,TRBJ1-2,TRBD1,CASSHLQGPYGYTF
TRBV7-9,TRBJ2-2,-,CASSTHEPTGELFF
TRBV27,TRBJ1-1,-,CASSLKGGRNTEAFF
TRBV19,TRBJ2-1,TRBD2,CASSGQGTSGNNEQFF
TRBV7-2,TRBJ2-1,TRBD2,CASSRRLAGGYNEQFF
TRBV9,TRBJ2-7,TRBD2,CASSVAGSGSSSYEQYF
TRBV19,TRBJ2-7,TRBD1,CASSTYLTGGDGEQYF
TRBV3-1/TRBV3-2,TRBJ2-5,-,CASSQVWTFQETQYF
TRBV11-3,TRBJ2-3,-,CASSQTGGTDTQYF
TRBV5-8,TRBJ2-3,-,CASSLKRGTDTQYF
TRBV10-1,TRBJ2-2,-,CASTDMNTGELFF
TRBV20-1,TRBJ2-7,TRBD2,CSASSTGTSGASLGEQYF
TRBV10-3,TRBJ1-1,TRBD1,CAISYRGETEAFF
TRBV6-5,TRBJ1-3,-,CATFDSSSGNTIYF
TRBV4-1,TRBJ1-5,-,CASSHLEPWGGNQPQHF
TRBV11-2,TRBJ1-1,-,CASSKNRYYLNTEAFF
TRBV28,TRBJ2-7,TRBD2,CASRPLAGFTYEQYF
TRBV7-9,TRBJ1-4,-,CASSLLQGTNEKLFF
TRBV10-2,TRBJ2-1,TRBD1,CASYRGAYNEQFF
TRBV28,TRBJ1-1,TRBD1,CASSPTRGRRTEAFF
TRBV10-1,TRBJ1-1,-,CASSEGDGGLAFF
TRBV19,TRBJ2-1,TRBD2,CASSIRISGVGNEQFF
TRBV6-5,TRBJ1-3,-,CASSYGQAISGNTIYF
TRBV7-9,TRBJ2-1,TRBD1,CASSPPGRQGANEQFF
TRBV27,TRBJ2-2,TRBD1,CASSPDRVNTGELFF
TRBV28,TRBJ2-2,TRBD1,CASSLTGVIGELFF
TRBV28,TRBJ1-2,TRBD1,CASSLFTGTGNYGYTF
TRBV28,TRBJ1-2,TRBD1,CASSSTGQGASECTF
TRBV28,TRBJ1-2,-,CASSLLGANYGYTF